The 4 T cell receptor beta chains given below trace back to one sample, sequenced in a study of blood T cells in healthy people across ages (dated by TCRdb to between 2015 and 2016). Libraries were built with 5' RACE. The sequencer was an Illumina HiSeq 2500. A second PCR of roughly 7 to 11 cycles was performed with a sample-barcoded 5' primer and a J-beta primer mix. In TCRdb, the public reads were trimmed at Q25 with fastp and aligned with MiXCR, with productive beta chains retained. Merged by CDR3 protein, the rows form single entries marked with the most common genes and DNA. The sample yields approximately 730,000 distinct CDR3 sequences; more than 40% were counted once. In total, the top ten clones hold roughly 19% of the sample. The sequenced sample consisted of blood. The receptors derive from a woman between 55 and 75 years old in good health.

There are many counts of this clonotype. CDR3 protein: CASSQGGTPYNEQFF. The DNA for the CDR3 is TGCGCCAGCAGCCAAGGTGGGACTCCCTACAATGAGCAGTTCTTC. V is TRBV4-3 and J is TRBJ2-1; possibly TRBD2 for D (6 bases). V was pared by 1 base and J by 2 bases, with 9 bases between. CDR1 and CDR2 from the germline V gene are LGHNA and YSLEER. This CDR3 contains 15 residues.

The rearrangement uses TRBV9 and TRBJ1-6, with TRBD1 matching 8 bases. The V and J ends lost 3 bases and 8 bases, in that order; junction bases with no gene match: 4. CDR3 length: 14 amino acids. Germline assignment: CDR1 SGDLS and CDR2 YYNGEE. The CDR3 protein is CASSGQGKDSPLHF. The CDR3 bases are TGTGCCAGCAGCGGACAGGGGAAGGATTCACCCCTCCACTTT.

This clonotype occurred once. The V call is TRBV20-1, the J call TRBJ2-4, with D unresolved. The DNA end is a closer match to TRBJ2-5, so the J assignment may be wrong. Germline V CDR1 and CDR2: DFQATT, SNEGSKA (reference sequence). The CDR3 has 14 amino acids. The CDR3 sequence is CSARVPPTQETQYF. The DNA for the CDR3 is TGCAGTGCTAGAGTTCCACCTACCCAAGAGACCCAGTACTTC.

The table lists this clonotype with many counts. The V call is TRBV20-1, the J call TRBJ1-2, with D maybe TRBD1 (6 bases). Germline CDR1 is DFQATT and CDR2 is SNEGSKA (reference sequence). CDR3 length: 17 amino acids. V was pared by 2 bases and J by 8 bases, with 27 bases between. Here the CDR3 reads CSARRFVAGAARGGYTF. DNA for the CDR3: TGCAGTGCTAGAAGATTCGTGGCAGGGGCCGCCCGGGGGGGCTACACCTTC.